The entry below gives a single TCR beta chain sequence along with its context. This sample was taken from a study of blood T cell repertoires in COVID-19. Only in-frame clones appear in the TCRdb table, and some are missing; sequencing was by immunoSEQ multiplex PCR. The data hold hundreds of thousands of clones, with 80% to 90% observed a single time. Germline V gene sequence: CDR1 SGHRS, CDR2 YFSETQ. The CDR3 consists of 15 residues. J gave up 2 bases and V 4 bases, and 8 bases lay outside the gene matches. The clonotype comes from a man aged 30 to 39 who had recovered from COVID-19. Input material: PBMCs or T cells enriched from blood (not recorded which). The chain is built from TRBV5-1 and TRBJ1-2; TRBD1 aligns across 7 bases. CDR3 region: CASSQTPTGNYGYTF. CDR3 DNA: TGCGCCAGCAGCCAGACTCCGACAGGGAACTATGGCTACACCTTC.